The clone carrying this T cell receptor (beta chain) was seen many times. The antigen remains unidentified. This sample is part of a study of neurological immune-mediated disorders. Study results and limitations: Private repertoires in all groups were suggested by the absence of shared CDR3 amino acid sequences among expanded clones across subjects.

Time point defined: longitudinal time-point 1 (baseline). Per sequencing run, 15-18 subjects together gave over 160 million TCR-beta sequences. MiXCR, run by TCRdb on the 5' RACE reads, gives a single entry per CDR3 protein. The repertoire includes about 71,000 distinct CDR3 sequences, about 10% of them detected once, and approximately 9.7% sits in the top ten. Material: PBMCs. The source of this sequence is a man aged 25 to 40 in good health.

The CDR3 region is CASSKHTGGSTDTQYF. The CDR3 DNA is TGTGCCAGCAGCAAACACACCGGCGGAAGCACAGATACGCAGTATTTT. The V gene is TRBV7-2, the J gene TRBJ2-3; D uncertain. Germline CDR1 SGHTA, CDR2 FQGNSA. V lost 5 bases and J 0 bases, leaving 15 bases between the germline ends. The CDR3 is 16 amino acids. Together with reference TRBV7-2 and TRBJ2-3, the CDR3 gives the full variable domain: GAGVSQSPSNKVTEKGKDVELRCDPISGHTALYWYRQSLGQGLEFLIYFQGNSAPDKSGLPSDRFSAERTGGSVSTLTIQRTQQEDSAVYLCASSKHTGGSTDTQYFGPGTRLTVL.